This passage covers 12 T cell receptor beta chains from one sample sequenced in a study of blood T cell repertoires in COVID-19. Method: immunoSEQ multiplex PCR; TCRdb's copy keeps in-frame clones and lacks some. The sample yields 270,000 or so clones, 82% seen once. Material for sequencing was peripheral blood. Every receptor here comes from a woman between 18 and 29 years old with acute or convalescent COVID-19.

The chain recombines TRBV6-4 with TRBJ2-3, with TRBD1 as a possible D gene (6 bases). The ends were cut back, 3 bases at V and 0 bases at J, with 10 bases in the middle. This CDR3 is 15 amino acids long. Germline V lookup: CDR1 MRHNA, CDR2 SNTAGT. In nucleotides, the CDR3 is TGTGCCAGCAGTGAGGGGACAACCAGCACAGATACGCAGTATTTT. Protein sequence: CASSEGTTSTDTQYF.

CDR3: CASSYYGVGQPQHF. CDR3 sequence (DNA): TGTGCCAGCAGTTACTACGGGGTCGGTCAGCCCCAGCATTTT. This chain connects TRBV6-2 or TRBV6-3 to TRBJ1-5; no firm D call. Germline V gene data show CDR1 as MNHEY and CDR2 as SVGEGT. Trimming shortened V by 1 base and J by 6 bases, and 10 bases separated the two germline ends. The CDR3 runs 14 residues.

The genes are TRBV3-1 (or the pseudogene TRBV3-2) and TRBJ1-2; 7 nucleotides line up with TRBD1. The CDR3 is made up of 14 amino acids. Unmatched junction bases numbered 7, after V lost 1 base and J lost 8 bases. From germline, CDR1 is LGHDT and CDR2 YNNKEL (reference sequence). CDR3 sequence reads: CASSQVAGGGGYTF. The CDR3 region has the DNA TGTGCCAGCAGCCAAGTCGCAGGGGGAGGCGGCTACACCTTC.

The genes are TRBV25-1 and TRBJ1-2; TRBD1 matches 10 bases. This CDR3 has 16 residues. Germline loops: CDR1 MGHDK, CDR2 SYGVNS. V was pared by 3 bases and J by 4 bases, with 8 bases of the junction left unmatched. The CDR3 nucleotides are TGTGCCAGCAGTGACATGACAGGGGGCCCAGCCTATGGCTACACCTTC. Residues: CASSDMTGGPAYGYTF.

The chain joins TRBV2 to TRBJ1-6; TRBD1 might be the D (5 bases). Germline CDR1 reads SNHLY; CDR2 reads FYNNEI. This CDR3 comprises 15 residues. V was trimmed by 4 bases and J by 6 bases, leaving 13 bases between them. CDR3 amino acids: CASSGGTNPNSPLHF. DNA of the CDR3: TGTGCCAGCAGTGGGGGGACTAACCCTAATTCACCCCTCCACTTT.

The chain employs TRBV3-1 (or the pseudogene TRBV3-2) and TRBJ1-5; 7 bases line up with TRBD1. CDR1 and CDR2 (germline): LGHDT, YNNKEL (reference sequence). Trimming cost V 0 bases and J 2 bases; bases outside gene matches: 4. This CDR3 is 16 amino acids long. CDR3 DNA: TGTGCCAGCAGCCAAGATTGGACAGGTCGCAATCAGCCCCAGCATTTT. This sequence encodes CASSQDWTGRNQPQHF.

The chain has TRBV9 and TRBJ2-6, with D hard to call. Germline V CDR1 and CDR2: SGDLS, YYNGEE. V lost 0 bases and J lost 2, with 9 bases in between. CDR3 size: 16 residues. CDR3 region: CASSVGQVAGANVLTF. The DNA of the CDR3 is TGTGCCAGCAGCGTAGGGCAGGTAGCTGGGGCCAACGTCCTGACTTTC. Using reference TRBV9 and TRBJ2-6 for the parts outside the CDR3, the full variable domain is DSGVTQTPKHLITATGQRVTLRCSPRSGDLSVYWYQQSLDQGLQFLIQYYNGEERAKGNILERFSAQQFPDLHSELNLSSLELGDSALYFCASSVGQVAGANVLTFGAGSRLTVL.

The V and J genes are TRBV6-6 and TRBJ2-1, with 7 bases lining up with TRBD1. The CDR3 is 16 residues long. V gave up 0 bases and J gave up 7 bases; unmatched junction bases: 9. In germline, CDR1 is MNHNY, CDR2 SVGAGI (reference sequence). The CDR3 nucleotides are TGTGCCAGCAGTTACTCGGGGACAGCCGGCGGAAATGAGCAGTTCTTC. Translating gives CASSYSGTAGGNEQFF.

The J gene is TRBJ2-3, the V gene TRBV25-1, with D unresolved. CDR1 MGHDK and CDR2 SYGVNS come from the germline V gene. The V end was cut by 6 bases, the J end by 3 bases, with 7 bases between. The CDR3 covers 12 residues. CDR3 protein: CASSATTDTQYF. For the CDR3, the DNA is TGTGCCAGCAGCGCTACTACAGATACGCAGTATTTT.

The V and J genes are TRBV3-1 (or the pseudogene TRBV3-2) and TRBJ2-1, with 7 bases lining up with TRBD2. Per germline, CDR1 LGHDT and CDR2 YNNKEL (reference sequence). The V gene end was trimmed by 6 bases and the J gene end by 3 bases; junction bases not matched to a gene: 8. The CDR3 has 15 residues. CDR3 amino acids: CASRHQRGYYNEQFF. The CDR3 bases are TGTGCCAGCAGGCACCAGCGGGGTTACTACAATGAGCAGTTCTTC.

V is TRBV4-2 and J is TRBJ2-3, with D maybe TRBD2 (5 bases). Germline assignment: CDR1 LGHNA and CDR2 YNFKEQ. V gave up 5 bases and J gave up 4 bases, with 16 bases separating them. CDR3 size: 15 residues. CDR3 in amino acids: CASSDAHGSADTQYF. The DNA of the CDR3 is TGTGCCAGCAGCGACGCACATGGGAGCGCAGATACGCAGTATTTT.

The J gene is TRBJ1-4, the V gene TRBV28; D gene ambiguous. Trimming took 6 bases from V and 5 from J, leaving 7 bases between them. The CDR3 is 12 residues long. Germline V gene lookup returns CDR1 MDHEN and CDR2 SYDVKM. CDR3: CASSPFNEKLFF. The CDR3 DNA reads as TGTGCCAGCAGCCCTTTCAATGAAAAACTGTTTTTT.